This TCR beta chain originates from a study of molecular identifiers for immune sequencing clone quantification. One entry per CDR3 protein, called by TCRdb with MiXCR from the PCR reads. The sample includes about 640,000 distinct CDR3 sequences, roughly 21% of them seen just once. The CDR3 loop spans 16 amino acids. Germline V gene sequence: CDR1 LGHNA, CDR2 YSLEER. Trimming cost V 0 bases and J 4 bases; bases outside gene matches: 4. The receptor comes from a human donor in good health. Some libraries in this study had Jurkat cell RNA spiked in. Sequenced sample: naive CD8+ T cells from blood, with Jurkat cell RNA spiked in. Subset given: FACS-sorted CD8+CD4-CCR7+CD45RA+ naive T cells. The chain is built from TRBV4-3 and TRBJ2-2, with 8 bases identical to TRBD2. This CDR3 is CASSQERLAGTGELFF. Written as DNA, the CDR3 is TGCGCCAGCAGCCAAGAACGGCTAGCGGGCACCGGGGAGCTGTTTTTT.